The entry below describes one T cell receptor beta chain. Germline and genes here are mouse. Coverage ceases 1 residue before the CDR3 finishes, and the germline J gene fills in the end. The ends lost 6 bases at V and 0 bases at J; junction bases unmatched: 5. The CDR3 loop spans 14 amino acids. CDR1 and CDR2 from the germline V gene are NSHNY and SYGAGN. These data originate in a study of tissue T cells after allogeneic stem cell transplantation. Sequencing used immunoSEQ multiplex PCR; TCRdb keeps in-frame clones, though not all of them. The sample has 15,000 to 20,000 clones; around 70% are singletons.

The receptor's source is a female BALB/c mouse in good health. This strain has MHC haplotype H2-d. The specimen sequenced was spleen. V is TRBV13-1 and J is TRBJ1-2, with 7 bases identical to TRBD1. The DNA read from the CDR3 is TGTGCCAGCAAATCCGGGACAGCAAACTCCGACTACACC. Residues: CASKSGTANSDYT. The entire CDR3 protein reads CASKSGTANSDYTF.